The present T cell receptor (beta chain) was sequenced within a study of control samples from healthy donors and cancer patients. The CDR3 has 15 amino acids. Germline loops: CDR1 SQVTM, CDR2 ANQGSEA. After removal of 2 bases from V and 5 bases from J, the junction contained 10 bases not matched to a gene. The method was immunoSEQ multiplex PCR; TCRdb's version includes in-frame clones alone and lacks a portion of them. The data show about 180,000 clones, with 90% seen just once and just over 1.4% held by the top ten. Sequencing input: blood. The receptor comes from a woman between 45 and 60 years old in good health. This chain connects TRBV29-1 to TRBJ2-5; 8 positions agree with TRBD1. In DNA, the CDR3 is TGCAGCGTTGAATACCGGCAGGGGGCTAGGGAGACCCAGTACTTC. Protein product: CSVEYRQGARETQYF.